This TCR beta chain originates from a study of Ad26.COV2.S vaccination and SARS-CoV-2 variants. Assay: immunoSEQ multiplex PCR; the TCRdb copy retains only in-frame clones and omits some. The data show around 240,000 clones, 70% to 90% seen once. Treatment: some 20 received Ad26.COV2.S at low or high dose, single or two shots; about 5 received placebo; per-sample allocation not given. Following the first vaccine or placebo injection, samples were taken on day 63. Germline loops: CDR1 SGHVS, CDR2 FQNEAQ. V lost 5 bases and J lost 5, with 18 bases in between. The CDR3 spans 15 residues. The V and J genes are TRBV7-8 and TRBJ1-1, with D uncertain. This specimen was peripheral blood, taken in a trial of Ad26.COV2.S vaccine versus placebo. The clonotype originates from a person between 18 and 60 years old who received the Ad26.COV2.S COVID-19 vaccine or a placebo. The CDR3 DNA follows: TGTGCCAGCAGCCATCCTCGAGGGAGGGCGACTGAAGCTTTCTTT. It codes for CASSHPRGRATEAFF.